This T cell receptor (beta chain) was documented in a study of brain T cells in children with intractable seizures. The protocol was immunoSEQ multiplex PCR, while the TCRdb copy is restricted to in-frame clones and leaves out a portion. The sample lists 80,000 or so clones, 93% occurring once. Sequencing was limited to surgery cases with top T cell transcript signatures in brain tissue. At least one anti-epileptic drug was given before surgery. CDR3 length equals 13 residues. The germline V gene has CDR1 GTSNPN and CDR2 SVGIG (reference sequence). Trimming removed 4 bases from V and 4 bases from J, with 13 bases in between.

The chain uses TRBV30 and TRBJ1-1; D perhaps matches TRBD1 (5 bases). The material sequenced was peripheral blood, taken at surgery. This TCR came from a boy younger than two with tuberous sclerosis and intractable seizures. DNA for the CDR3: TGTGCCTGGATGGGGACCTCCATCACTGAAGCTTTCTTT. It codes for CAWMGTSITEAFF.